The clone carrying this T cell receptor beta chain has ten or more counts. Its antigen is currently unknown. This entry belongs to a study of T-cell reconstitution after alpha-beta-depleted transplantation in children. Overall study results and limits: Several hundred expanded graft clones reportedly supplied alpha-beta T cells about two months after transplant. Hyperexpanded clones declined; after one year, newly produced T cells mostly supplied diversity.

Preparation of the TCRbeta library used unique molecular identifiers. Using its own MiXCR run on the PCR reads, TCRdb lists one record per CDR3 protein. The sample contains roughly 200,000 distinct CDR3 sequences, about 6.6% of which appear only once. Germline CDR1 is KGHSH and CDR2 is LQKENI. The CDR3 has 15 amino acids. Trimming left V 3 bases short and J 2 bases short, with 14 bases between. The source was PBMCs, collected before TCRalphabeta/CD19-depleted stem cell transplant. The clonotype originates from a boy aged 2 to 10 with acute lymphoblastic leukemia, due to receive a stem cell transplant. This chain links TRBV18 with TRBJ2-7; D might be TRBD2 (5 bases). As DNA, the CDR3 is TGTGCCAGCTCACCGGGATCGGACTCTGCCTACGAGCAGTACTTC. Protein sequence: CASSPGSDSAYEQYF.